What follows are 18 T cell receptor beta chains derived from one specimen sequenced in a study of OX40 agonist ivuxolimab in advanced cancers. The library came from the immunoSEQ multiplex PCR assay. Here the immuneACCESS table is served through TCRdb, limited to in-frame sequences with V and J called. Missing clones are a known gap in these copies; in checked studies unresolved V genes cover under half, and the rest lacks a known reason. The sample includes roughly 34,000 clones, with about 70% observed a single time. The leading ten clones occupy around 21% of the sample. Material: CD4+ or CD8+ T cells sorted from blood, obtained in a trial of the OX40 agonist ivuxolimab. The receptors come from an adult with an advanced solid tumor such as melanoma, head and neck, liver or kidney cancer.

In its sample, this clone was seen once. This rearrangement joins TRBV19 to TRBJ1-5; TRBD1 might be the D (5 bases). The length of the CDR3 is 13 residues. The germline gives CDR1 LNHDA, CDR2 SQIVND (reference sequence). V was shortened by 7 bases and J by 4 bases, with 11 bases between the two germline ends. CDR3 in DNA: TGTGCCAGTATGGGGGAGGGGAATCAGCCCCAGCATTTT. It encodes CASMGEGNQPQHF.

CDR3 coding DNA: TGCGCCAGCAGTGAGTCGTTAGCGGGGGGCACAGATACGCAGTATTTT. Protein product: CASSESLAGGTDTQYF. The rearrangement joins TRBV10-1 to TRBJ2-3, with 9 bases matching TRBD2. The CDR3 consists of 16 residues. The V segment lost 0 bases and the J segment 1 base; nucleotides outside the gene matches: 2. Germline assignment: CDR1 WNHNN and CDR2 SYGVQD (reference sequence).

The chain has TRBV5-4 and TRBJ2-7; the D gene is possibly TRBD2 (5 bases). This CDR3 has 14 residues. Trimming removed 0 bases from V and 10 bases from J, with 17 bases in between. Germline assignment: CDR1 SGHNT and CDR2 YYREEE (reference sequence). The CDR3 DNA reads TGTGCCAGCAGCTTGGGCCGGGGTCCGCCCGTTCAGTACTTC. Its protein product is CASSLGRGPPVQYF.

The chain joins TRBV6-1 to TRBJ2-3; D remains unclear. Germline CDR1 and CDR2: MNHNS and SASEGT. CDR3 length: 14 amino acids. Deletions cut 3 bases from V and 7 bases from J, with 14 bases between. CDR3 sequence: CASSEGSRRNTQYF. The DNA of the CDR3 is TGTGCCAGCAGTGAGGGCAGCCGCAGGAATACGCAGTATTTT.

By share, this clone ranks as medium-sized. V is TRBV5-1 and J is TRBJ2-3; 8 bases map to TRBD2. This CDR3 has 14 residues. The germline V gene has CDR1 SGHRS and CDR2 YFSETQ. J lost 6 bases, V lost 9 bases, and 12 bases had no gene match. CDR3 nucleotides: TGCGCCACCCGAAACCGGGGGGGCCTCGATACGCAGTATTTT. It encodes CATRNRGGLDTQYF.

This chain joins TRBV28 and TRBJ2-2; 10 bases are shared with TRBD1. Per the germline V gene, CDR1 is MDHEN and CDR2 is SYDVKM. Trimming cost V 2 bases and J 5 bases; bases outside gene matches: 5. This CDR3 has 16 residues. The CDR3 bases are TGTGCCAGCAGTTTACTCCGGGACAGGGGTACCGGGGAGCTGTTTTTT. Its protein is CASSLLRDRGTGELFF.

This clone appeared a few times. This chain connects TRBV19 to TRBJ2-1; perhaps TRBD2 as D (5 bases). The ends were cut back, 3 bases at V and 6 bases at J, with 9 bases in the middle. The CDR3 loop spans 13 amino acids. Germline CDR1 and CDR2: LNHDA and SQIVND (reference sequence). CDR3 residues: CASSIVTSNEQFF. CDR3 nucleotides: TGTGCCAGTAGTATCGTCACTAGCAATGAGCAGTTCTTC.

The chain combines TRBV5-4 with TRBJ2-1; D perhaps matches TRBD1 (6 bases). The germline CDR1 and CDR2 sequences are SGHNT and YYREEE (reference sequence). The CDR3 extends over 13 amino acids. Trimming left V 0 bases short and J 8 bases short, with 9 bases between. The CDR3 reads CASSLAGVDEQFF. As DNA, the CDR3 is TGTGCCAGCAGCTTGGCAGGGGTCGATGAGCAGTTCTTC.

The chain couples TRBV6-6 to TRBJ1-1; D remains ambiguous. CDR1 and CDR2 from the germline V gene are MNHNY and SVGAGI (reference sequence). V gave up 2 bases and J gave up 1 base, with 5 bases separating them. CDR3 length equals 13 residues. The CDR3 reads CASSYTPNTEAFF. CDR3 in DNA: TGTGCCAGCAGTTACACCCCGAACACTGAAGCTTTCTTT.

CDR3 DNA: TGCAGCGTTGTACCGATTCTGGAGCCAGAGACCCAGTACTTC. Translating gives CSVVPILEPETQYF. The chain carries TRBV29-1 and TRBJ2-5; D remains ambiguous. Germline CDR1 reads SQVTM; CDR2 reads ANQGSEA. The CDR3 is 14 residues long. Trimming stripped 4 bases from V and 4 bases from J, with 16 bases between.

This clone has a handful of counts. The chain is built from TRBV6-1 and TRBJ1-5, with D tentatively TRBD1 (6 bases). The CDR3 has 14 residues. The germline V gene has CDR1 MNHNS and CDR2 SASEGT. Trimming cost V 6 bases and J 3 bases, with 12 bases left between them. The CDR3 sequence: CASRARGDNQPQHF. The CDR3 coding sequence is TGTGCCAGCAGAGCGAGGGGGGACAATCAGCCCCAGCATTTT.

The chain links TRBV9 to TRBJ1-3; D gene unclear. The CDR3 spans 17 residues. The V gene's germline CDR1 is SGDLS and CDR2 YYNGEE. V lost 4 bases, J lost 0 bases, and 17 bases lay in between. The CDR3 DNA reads TGTGCCAGCAGCCCCACTTCGGGCACCAACTCTGGAAACACCATATATTTT. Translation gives CASSPTSGTNSGNTIYF.

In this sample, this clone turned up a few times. CDR3 sequence (DNA): TGTGCCAGCAGTGATTACGAGATCTACGAGCAGTACTTC. Protein sequence: CASSDYEIYEQYF. The rearrangement uses TRBV2 and TRBJ2-7, with unresolved D. Deletions cut 3 bases from V and 3 bases from J, with 9 bases between. Germline-derived CDR1 and CDR2 are SNHLY and FYNNEI. This CDR3 region has 13 residues.

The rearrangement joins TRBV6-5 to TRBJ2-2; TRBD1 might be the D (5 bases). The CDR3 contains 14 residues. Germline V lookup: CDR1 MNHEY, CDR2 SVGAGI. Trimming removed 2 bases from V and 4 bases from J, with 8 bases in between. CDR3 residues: CASSYGAATGELFF. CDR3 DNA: TGTGCCAGCAGTTACGGGGCAGCCACCGGGGAGCTGTTTTTT.

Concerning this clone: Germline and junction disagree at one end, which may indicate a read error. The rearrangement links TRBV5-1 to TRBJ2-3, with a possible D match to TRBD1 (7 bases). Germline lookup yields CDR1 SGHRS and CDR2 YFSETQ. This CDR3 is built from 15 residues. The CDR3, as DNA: TGCGCCAGCAGCTGGGGGGACAGCTACACAGATATGCAGTATTTT. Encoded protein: CASSWGDSYTDMQYF.

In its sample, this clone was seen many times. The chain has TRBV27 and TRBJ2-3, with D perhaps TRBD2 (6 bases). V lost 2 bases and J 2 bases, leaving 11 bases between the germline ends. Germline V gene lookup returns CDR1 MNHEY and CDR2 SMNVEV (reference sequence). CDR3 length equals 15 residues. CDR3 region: CASSLMTSPTDTQYF. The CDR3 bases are TGTGCCAGCAGTTTAATGACTAGTCCCACAGATACGCAGTATTTT.

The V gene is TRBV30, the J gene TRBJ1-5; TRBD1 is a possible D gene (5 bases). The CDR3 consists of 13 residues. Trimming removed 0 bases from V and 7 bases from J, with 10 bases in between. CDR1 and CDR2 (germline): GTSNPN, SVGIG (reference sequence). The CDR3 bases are TGTGCCTGGAGTGTTCTAGCAGGGCAGCCCCAGCATTTT. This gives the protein CAWSVLAGQPQHF.

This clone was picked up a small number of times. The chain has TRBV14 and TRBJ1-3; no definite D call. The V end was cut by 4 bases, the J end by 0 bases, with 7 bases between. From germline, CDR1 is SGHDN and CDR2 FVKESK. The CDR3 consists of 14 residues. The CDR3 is CASSRAYSGNTIYF. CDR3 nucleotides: TGTGCCAGCAGCCGAGCCTACTCTGGAAACACCATATATTTT.